The clone carrying this TCR beta chain was counted ten times or more. This specimen comes from a study of early T cells in non-severe SARS-CoV-2 infection. Study summary: Alpha and beta chains were unpaired, from unsorted whole-blood bulk RNA.

The germline V gene encodes CDR1 LNHNV and CDR2 YYDKDF (reference sequence). CDR3 length: 17 residues. The J segment lost 3 bases and the V segment lost 1 base, leaving 7 bases of the junction unmatched. The TCR library protocol was used to attach unique molecular identifiers. These identifiers were attached to individual cDNA molecules. MiXCR, run by TCRdb on the 5' RACE reads, gives a single entry per CDR3 protein. The sample contains 20,000 to 30,000 distinct CDR3 sequences, 4.5% to 7% of which appear only once. This receptor was obtained from an adult who was a healthcare worker with PCR-confirmed SARS-CoV-2 infection or an uninfected control (not recorded which). Sequencing was performed on whole blood. The rearrangement links TRBV15 to TRBJ2-5, with 11 nucleotides matching TRBD2. Here the CDR3 reads CATSRGDQTSGEETQYF. The CDR3 region has the DNA TGTGCCACCAGCAGAGGGGATCAGACTAGCGGGGAAGAGACCCAGTACTTC.